This is a list of T cell receptor beta chains from one sample in a study of T cells in Graves' hyperthyroidism and ophthalmopathy. TCRdb itself ran the multiplex PCR reads through MiXCR, one entry per CDR3 protein. The profile shows 150,000 or so distinct CDR3 sequences, 8% to 9.5% of them singletons. The sequenced sample was blood. Source of these receptors: a woman between 18 and 29 years old with Graves' hyperthyroidism that later progressed to Graves' ophthalmopathy. The CDR3 runs from the conserved cysteine through the conserved F or W. The order of the fields is V gene, clone size, D gene, J gene, CDR3 DNA, CDR3 protein. D genes are given only for firm matches. Clone size is given for some rows only: seen once, a few or many times, or a class if the clone is expanded.

v_gene: TRBV4-2; abundance: many; d_gene: NA; j_gene: TRBJ1-1; CDR3nt: TGTGCCAGCAGCCAAGATTTAGCAGGGCCTGAAGCTTTCTTT; CDR3aa: CASSQDLAGPEAFF
v_gene: TRBV4-1; abundance: many; d_gene: NA; j_gene: TRBJ2-1; CDR3nt: TGCGCCAGCAGCCCCTTACCCTGGGGCGGGGAGCAGTTCTTC; CDR3aa: CASSPLPWGGEQFF
v_gene: TRBV27; abundance: many; d_gene: NA; j_gene: TRBJ2-2; CDR3nt: TGTGCCAGCTGTTGGGTCGGGCCCAGGGCATTCCCCGGGGAGCTGTTTTTT; CDR3aa: CASCWVGPRAFPGELFF
v_gene: TRBV6-1; abundance: few; d_gene: TRBD2; j_gene: TRBJ2-1; CDR3nt: TGTGCCAGCAGTGGGGGACTAGCGGCAGCGGAGTTCTTC; CDR3aa: CASSGGLAAAEFF
v_gene: TRBV19; abundance: many; d_gene: TRBD1; j_gene: TRBJ2-3; CDR3nt: TGTGCCAGTAGTTCGGGACAGGGGGTTGCAGATACGCAGTATTTT; CDR3aa: CASSSGQGVADTQYF
v_gene: TRBV29-1; abundance: many; d_gene: TRBD2; j_gene: TRBJ2-7; CDR3nt: TGCAGCGTTGCTCTAGCGGGAGACGAGCAGTACTTC; CDR3aa: CSVALAGDEQYF
v_gene: TRBV29-1; abundance: many; d_gene: TRBD1; j_gene: TRBJ1-1; CDR3nt: TGCAGCGTTGACAGGACAGGGAAGAACACTGAAGCTTTCTTT; CDR3aa: CSVDRTGKNTEAFF
v_gene: TRBV6-1; abundance: NA; d_gene: TRBD2; j_gene: TRBJ2-1; CDR3nt: TGTGCCAGCAGTAAGGGACTAGCGGGAGGGTTCGATGAGCAGTTCTTC; CDR3aa: CASSKGLAGGFDEQFF
v_gene: TRBV20-1; abundance: many; d_gene: TRBD1; j_gene: TRBJ1-4; CDR3nt: TGCAGTGCTGGACAGGGCTTCGAAGGAAAACTGTTTTTT; CDR3aa: CSAGQGFEGKLFF
v_gene: TRBV2; abundance: many; d_gene: TRBD2; j_gene: TRBJ2-1; CDR3nt: TGTGCCAGCAGTGCTGGAAGCGGGAGTGGCCTGAATGAGCAGTTCTTC; CDR3aa: CASSAGSGSGLNEQFF
v_gene: TRBV18; abundance: many; d_gene: NA; j_gene: TRBJ2-5; CDR3nt: TGTGCCAGCTCACCCCACACGTACCAAGAGACCCAGTACTTC; CDR3aa: CASSPHTYQETQYF
v_gene: TRBV20-1; abundance: many; d_gene: TRBD1; j_gene: TRBJ2-7; CDR3nt: TGCAGTGCACCGGGGACAGGGAGAGGGGAGCAGTACTTC; CDR3aa: CSAPGTGRGEQYF
v_gene: TRBV9; abundance: few; d_gene: NA; j_gene: TRBJ1-2; CDR3nt: TGTGCCAGCAGCGAGACCCATCGGGGGTTAAGGAACTATGGCTACACCTTC; CDR3aa: CASSETHRGLRNYGYTF
v_gene: TRBV5-5; abundance: many; d_gene: NA; j_gene: TRBJ2-3; CDR3nt: TGTGCCAGCAGCTTACAGGGTTCTGATACGCAGTATTTT; CDR3aa: CASSLQGSDTQYF
v_gene: TRBV9; abundance: NA; d_gene: NA; j_gene: TRBJ2-1; CDR3nt: TGTGCCAGCAGCGTAGGCCCAGCGGAGGGGCAGTTCTTC; CDR3aa: CASSVGPAEGQFF
v_gene: TRBV5-1; abundance: many; d_gene: TRBD2; j_gene: TRBJ2-1; CDR3nt: TGCGCCAGCCCTATGGGGACTAGAATCGATGAGCAGTTCTTC; CDR3aa: CASPMGTRIDEQFF
v_gene: TRBV18; abundance: NA; d_gene: NA; j_gene: TRBJ2-3; CDR3nt: TGTGCCAGCTCACCGCGCTTATCTAGCACAGATACGCAGTATTTT; CDR3aa: CASSPRLSSTDTQYF
v_gene: TRBV28; abundance: many; d_gene: NA; j_gene: TRBJ2-7; CDR3nt: TGTGCCAGCAGTTACCAGACTAGCGAGCAGTACTTC; CDR3aa: CASSYQTSEQYF
v_gene: TRBV20-1; abundance: many; d_gene: TRBD1; j_gene: TRBJ2-1; CDR3nt: TGCAGTGCCACGAGGGACAGGGGGAGGTATAATGAGCAGTTCTTC; CDR3aa: CSATRDRGRYNEQFF
v_gene: TRBV14; abundance: many; d_gene: NA; j_gene: TRBJ2-1; CDR3nt: TGTGCCAGCAGCCAAGATTTAGCGGCAACCGAGCAGTTCTTC; CDR3aa: CASSQDLAATEQFF
v_gene: TRBV30; abundance: many; d_gene: TRBD1; j_gene: TRBJ1-5; CDR3nt: TGTGCCTGCGAAGGGGGCGCGGGTCAGCCCCAGCATTTT; CDR3aa: CACEGGAGQPQHF
v_gene: TRBV6-1; abundance: many; d_gene: NA; j_gene: TRBJ2-5; CDR3nt: TGTGCCATCCGGACTGTTCAGGAGACCCAGTACTTC; CDR3aa: CAIRTVQETQYF
v_gene: TRBV2; abundance: many; d_gene: NA; j_gene: TRBJ2-5; CDR3nt: TGTGCCAGCAGCAGACTAGCCCAGGGGGGAGAGACCCAGTACTTC; CDR3aa: CASSRLAQGGETQYF
v_gene: TRBV19; abundance: many; d_gene: TRBD1; j_gene: TRBJ1-5; CDR3nt: TGTGCCAGTAGTATACTCACAGGGGAAGGATATGGCAATCAGCCCCAGCATTTT; CDR3aa: CASSILTGEGYGNQPQHF
v_gene: TRBV2; abundance: many; d_gene: TRBD1; j_gene: TRBJ1-2; CDR3nt: TGTGCAACCGGGACAGGGAAGGAGGGCTATGGCTACACCTTC; CDR3aa: CATGTGKEGYGYTF
v_gene: TRBV3-1; abundance: many; d_gene: NA; j_gene: TRBJ1-6; CDR3nt: TGTGCCAGCAGCCAAGAAGGGGTAGGGAGGAATTCACCCCTCCACTTT; CDR3aa: CASSQEGVGRNSPLHF
v_gene: TRBV27; abundance: many; d_gene: NA; j_gene: TRBJ2-7; CDR3nt: TGTGCCAGCAGACCACAGGCCCCGAGGGAGCAGTACTTC; CDR3aa: CASRPQAPREQYF
v_gene: TRBV20-1; abundance: many; d_gene: NA; j_gene: TRBJ2-1; CDR3nt: TGCAGTGCTATCGTATGGGGGTCCTACAATGAGCAGTTCTTC; CDR3aa: CSAIVWGSYNEQFF
v_gene: TRBV29-1; abundance: NA; d_gene: NA; j_gene: TRBJ1-2; CDR3nt: TGCAGCGTTCAAAAACAGGGTAAAATTGCCTATGGCTACACCTTC; CDR3aa: CSVQKQGKIAYGYTF
v_gene: TRBV18; abundance: many; d_gene: NA; j_gene: TRBJ1-6; CDR3nt: TGTGCCAGCTCACCACAAGTGTCCGGGTCCGGTTCACCCCTCCACTTT; CDR3aa: CASSPQVSGSGSPLHF
v_gene: TRBV28; abundance: many; d_gene: NA; j_gene: TRBJ1-1; CDR3nt: TGTGCCAGCAGACGACAGCCTGAAGCTTTCTTT; CDR3aa: CASRRQPEAFF
v_gene: TRBV6-1; abundance: many; d_gene: NA; j_gene: TRBJ1-1; CDR3nt: TGTGCCAGCATATTTGCTTCTGATGAAGCTTTCTTT; CDR3aa: CASIFASDEAFF
v_gene: TRBV7-9; abundance: NA; d_gene: NA; j_gene: TRBJ2-7; CDR3nt: TGTGCCAGCAGGGAATCACCCGGGGAGCAGTACTTC; CDR3aa: CASRESPGEQYF
v_gene: TRBV7-6; abundance: NA; d_gene: NA; j_gene: TRBJ2-2; CDR3nt: TGTGCCAGTTGTAGGACGGAGAACACCGGGGAGCTGTTTTTT; CDR3aa: CASCRTENTGELFF
v_gene: TRBV14; abundance: many; d_gene: NA; j_gene: TRBJ1-2; CDR3nt: TGTGCCAGCAGCTTAACAGTGAACTATGGCTACACCTTC; CDR3aa: CASSLTVNYGYTF
v_gene: TRBV3-1; abundance: many; d_gene: TRBD2; j_gene: TRBJ2-3; CDR3nt: TGTGCCAGCAGCCCGCATTTATGGACTAGCGGAGACACAGATACGCAGTATTTT; CDR3aa: CASSPHLWTSGDTDTQYF
v_gene: TRBV20-1; abundance: NA; d_gene: NA; j_gene: TRBJ1-5; CDR3nt: TGCAGTGCTAGAGCCACTAGCAATCAGCCCCAGCATTTT; CDR3aa: CSARATSNQPQHF
v_gene: TRBV6-1; abundance: many; d_gene: TRBD2; j_gene: TRBJ2-1; CDR3nt: TGTGCCAGCAGTGAAGGGACTAGCGGGGGGAATGAGCAGTTCTTC; CDR3aa: CASSEGTSGGNEQFF
v_gene: TRBV3-1; abundance: few; d_gene: TRBD2; j_gene: TRBJ2-3; CDR3nt: TGTGCCAGCTCGGGGGGGCCGAGCACAGATGCGCAGTATTTT; CDR3aa: CASSGGPSTDAQYF
v_gene: TRBV28; abundance: many; d_gene: NA; j_gene: TRBJ1-1; CDR3nt: TGTGCCAGCAGTAACCTCAGCGGGGAAGCTTTCTTT; CDR3aa: CASSNLSGEAFF
v_gene: TRBV7-3; abundance: many; d_gene: NA; j_gene: TRBJ1-2; CDR3nt: TGTGCCAGCAGCTCGATGCGGGGGAGCGGCTACACCTTC; CDR3aa: CASSSMRGSGYTF
v_gene: TRBV25-1; abundance: many; d_gene: TRBD1; j_gene: TRBJ1-1; CDR3nt: TGTGCCAGCAGTTCACAGGGGGCAGGGACTGAAGCTTTCTTT; CDR3aa: CASSSQGAGTEAFF
v_gene: TRBV30; abundance: many; d_gene: NA; j_gene: TRBJ2-7; CDR3nt: TGTGCCTGGAGTGGACAATACTACGAGCAGTACTTC; CDR3aa: CAWSGQYYEQYF
v_gene: TRBV14; abundance: NA; d_gene: TRBD1; j_gene: TRBJ1-3; CDR3nt: TGTGCCAGCAGCCAAATGACAGGGGTTAACACCATATATTTT; CDR3aa: CASSQMTGVNTIYF
v_gene: TRBV19; abundance: few; d_gene: NA; j_gene: TRBJ1-2; CDR3nt: TGTGCCAGTAGTCCCCCTGACGGCCTCTACAACTATGGCTACACCTTC; CDR3aa: CASSPPDGLYNYGYTF
v_gene: TRBV7-6; abundance: many; d_gene: NA; j_gene: TRBJ2-7; CDR3nt: TGTGCCAGCAGCCTGGAACCGGGACAAATCTACGAGCAGTACTTC; CDR3aa: CASSLEPGQIYEQYF
v_gene: TRBV20-1; abundance: many; d_gene: TRBD1; j_gene: TRBJ1-1; CDR3nt: TGCAGTGCTAGTAATCCAGGGGGCATTACTGAAGCTTTCTTT; CDR3aa: CSASNPGGITEAFF
v_gene: TRBV7-9; abundance: many; d_gene: NA; j_gene: TRBJ1-2; CDR3nt: TGTGCCAGCAGCTTAGAGCCGGACTTGGATGGCTACACCTTC; CDR3aa: CASSLEPDLDGYTF
v_gene: TRBV7-9; abundance: many; d_gene: TRBD1; j_gene: TRBJ2-7; CDR3nt: TGTGCCAGCAGCGCCGGTACAGGGGGCTTGGGAACCTACGAGCAGTACTTC; CDR3aa: CASSAGTGGLGTYEQYF
v_gene: TRBV3-1; abundance: NA; d_gene: TRBD2; j_gene: TRBJ2-1; CDR3nt: TGTGCCAGCAGCCAAGGGATAGCGGGAGGGCCGAATGAGCAGTTCTTC; CDR3aa: CASSQGIAGGPNEQFF
v_gene: TRBV7-2; abundance: many; d_gene: NA; j_gene: TRBJ2-3; CDR3nt: TGTGCCAGCACCCCACTTAGTGCCCCGGGCACAGATACGCAGTATTTT; CDR3aa: CASTPLSAPGTDTQYF
v_gene: TRBV30; abundance: many; d_gene: TRBD2; j_gene: TRBJ2-2; CDR3nt: TGTGCCTGGAGTGGTGCTAGCGGGAGGGCCGGGGAGCTGTTTTTT; CDR3aa: CAWSGASGRAGELFF
v_gene: TRBV6-1; abundance: many; d_gene: NA; j_gene: TRBJ1-2; CDR3nt: TGTGCCAGCAGTCAATACCAGACCTGGGAAGCTAACTATGGCTACACCTTC; CDR3aa: CASSQYQTWEANYGYTF
v_gene: TRBV10-3; abundance: few; d_gene: NA; j_gene: TRBJ2-2; CDR3nt: TGTGCCATCAGGTTGGACTTGGGCGGGGAGCTGTTTTTT; CDR3aa: CAIRLDLGGELFF